The text below deals with one TCR beta chain. This record comes from a study of blood T cell repertoires in COVID-19. Looking at the study overall: In each case, the material was cDNA or gDNA derived from T cells, B-cell-depleted T cells, or PBMCs.

Seattle cases were enrolled at active infection and followed longitudinally. In the authors' workflow: For nucleated cells, counts were estimated from reference gene primer amplification. TCRdb keeps only in-frame clones here, not all; method: immunoSEQ multiplex PCR. V and J calls and clone size are as listed in that table; D and trimming were resolved from the DNA. The sample gives 450,000 or so clones, roughly 89% of which show up once; roughly 0.9% is in the top ten. V lost 5 bases and J lost 7; bases outside the gene matches: 3. Per the germline V gene, CDR1 is LNHDA and CDR2 is SQIVND (reference sequence). This CDR3 spans 13 amino acids.

The chain employs TRBV19 and TRBJ2-1; 9 nucleotides line up with TRBD2. This receptor was identified in a man aged 18-30 years with COVID-19, enrolled during active disease. The sample was peripheral blood. This chain's CDR3 is CASSSAGGNEQFF. The CDR3 region has the DNA TGTGCCAGTAGTTCTGCGGGGGGGAATGAGCAGTTCTTC.